This TCR beta chain originates from a study of blood T cell repertoires in COVID-19. Sequencing used immunoSEQ multiplex PCR; TCRdb keeps in-frame clones, though not all of them. The data hold about 240,000 clones, with more than 75% observed a single time. The germline gives CDR1 SGHKS, CDR2 YYEKEE (reference sequence). Losses at the gene ends were 3 bases for V and 3 bases for J; bases not matched to a gene: 3. The CDR3 loop spans 14 amino acids. This chain joins TRBV5-5 and TRBJ2-7; TRBD1 matches at 10 bases. This receptor was obtained from a woman aged 40 to 50 with acute COVID-19. The sequenced sample consisted of PBMCs or T cells enriched from blood (not recorded which). The CDR3 region is CASSSGQGNYEQYF. The CDR3 nucleotides read TGTGCCAGCAGCTCGGGACAGGGGAACTACGAGCAGTACTTC.